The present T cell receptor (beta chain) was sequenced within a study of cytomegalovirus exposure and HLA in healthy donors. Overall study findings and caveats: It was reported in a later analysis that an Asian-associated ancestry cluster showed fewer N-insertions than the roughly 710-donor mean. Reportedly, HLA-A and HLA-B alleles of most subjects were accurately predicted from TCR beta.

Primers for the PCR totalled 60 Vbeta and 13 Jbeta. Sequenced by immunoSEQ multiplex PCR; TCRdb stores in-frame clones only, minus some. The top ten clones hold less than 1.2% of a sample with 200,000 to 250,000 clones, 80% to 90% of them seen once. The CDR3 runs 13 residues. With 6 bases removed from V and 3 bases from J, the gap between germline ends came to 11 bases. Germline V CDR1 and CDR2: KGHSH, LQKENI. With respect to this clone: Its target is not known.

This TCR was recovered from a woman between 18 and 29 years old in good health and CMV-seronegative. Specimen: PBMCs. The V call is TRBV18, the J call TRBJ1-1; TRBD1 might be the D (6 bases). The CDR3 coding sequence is TGTGCCAGCTCCTGGACAGAGGACACTGAAGCTTTCTTT. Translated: CASSWTEDTEAFF.